This T cell receptor (beta chain) is from a study of identifying expanded T cells in peripheral blood. The table came from immunoSEQ multiplex PCR; TCRdb's copy has only in-frame clones and leaves some out. Altogether 60,000 to 80,000 clones are present, approximately 87% being singletons, with the ten largest covering roughly 3%. Sequenced input: blood. The clonotype was recovered from a person aged 18-69 years in good health.

The CDR3 nucleotides are TGTGCTAGTGGTTCCAATAACCTGGGCAGGGATGTAGGGAACACTGAAGCTTTCTTT. Translating gives CASGSNNLGRDVGNTEAFF. The V gene is TRBV12-5, the J gene TRBJ1-1, with a tentative D call TRBD1 (5 bases). The CDR3 covers 19 residues. Germline V gene data show CDR1 as LGHNT and CDR2 as FRNRAP. Trimming took 4 bases from V and 1 from J, leaving 25 bases between them.